The 14 T cell receptor beta chains reported below all come from one sample, sequenced in a study of blood T cell repertoires in COVID-19 (TCRdb year 2020). The library was produced with the immunoSEQ multiplex PCR assay. TCRdb holds this immuneACCESS table with in-frame rearrangements only. Some clones are missing; in checked studies, unresolved V genes explain under half, and the rest has no known cause. This sample holds about 180,000 clones; just over 85% were observed only once. The ten largest clones add up to 5.5% to 7% of the sample. Sequenced input: peripheral blood. The receptors shown here come from a man aged 45-65 years with active or convalescent COVID-19.

The CDR3 loop is CASSFRDRAYEQYF. The CDR3 nucleotides read TGTGCCAGCAGCTTCCGGGACAGGGCCTACGAGCAGTACTTC. The chain joins TRBV5-5 to TRBJ2-7, with 9 bases matching TRBD1. Germline V CDR1 and CDR2: SGHKS, YYEKEE (reference sequence). The CDR3 length is 14 residues. With V trimmed by 2 bases and J by 2 bases, 2 bases remained unmatched.

The sample holds one count of this clone. The rearrangement joins TRBV6-1 to TRBJ1-1; D gene unclear. V shed 2 bases and J shed 1 base, with 8 bases lying between them. The CDR3 extends over 14 amino acids. The V gene's germline CDR1 is MNHNS and CDR2 SASEGT. The CDR3 coding sequence is TGTGCCAGCAGTGAACTGACAACGAACACTGAAGCTTTCTTT. Residues: CASSELTTNTEAFF.

The gene calls are TRBV7-9 and TRBJ1-6, with 9 nucleotides matching TRBD1. The length of the CDR3 is 16 residues. The V gene's germline CDR1 is SEHNR and CDR2 FQNEAQ (reference sequence). V lost 7 bases and J lost 7; bases outside the gene matches: 11. This CDR3 is CASTPRDRDRNSPLHF. The CDR3, as DNA: TGTGCCAGCACCCCCCGGGACAGGGATCGGAATTCACCCCTCCACTTT.

The chain employs TRBV2 and TRBJ2-7; the match to TRBD1 covers 9 bases. Germline V CDR1 and CDR2: SNHLY, FYNNEI. Trimming cost V 7 bases and J 2 bases; bases outside gene matches: 9. The CDR3 is 15 amino acids. The CDR3 here is CASKRLGQGPYEQYF. As DNA, the CDR3 is TGTGCCAGCAAGAGATTGGGACAGGGTCCCTACGAGCAGTACTTC.

The J gene is TRBJ2-1, the V gene TRBV20-1; 9 bases fit TRBD2. The CDR3 has 14 residues. Germline CDR1 is DFQATT and CDR2 is SNEGSKA (reference sequence). With 3 bases clipped from V and 8 bases from J, the junction kept 8 bases outside the gene matches. The CDR3 is CSASRAGGRDEQFF. CDR3 nucleotide sequence: TGCAGTGCTAGTCGGGCGGGGGGGCGAGATGAGCAGTTCTTC.

The chain has TRBV9 and TRBJ2-1, with a tentative D call TRBD2 (6 bases). Germline V gene sequence: CDR1 SGDLS, CDR2 YYNGEE. V was pared by 0 bases and J by 0 bases, with 16 bases between. The CDR3 runs 18 residues. CDR3: CASSVGLVAASSYNEQFF. The CDR3 DNA reads TGTGCCAGCAGCGTAGGTTTGGTAGCGGCAAGCTCCTACAATGAGCAGTTCTTC.

The V and J genes are TRBV18 and TRBJ2-1; D may be TRBD2 (7 bases). Trimming took 0 bases from V and 7 from J, leaving 13 bases between them. The CDR3 contains 15 residues. Germline CDR1 is KGHSH and CDR2 is LQKENI. CDR3 loop: CASSPPWGGANEQFF. CDR3 coding DNA: TGTGCCAGCTCACCACCTTGGGGGGGGGCGAATGAGCAGTTCTTC.

The V and J genes are TRBV4-3 and TRBJ1-3; TRBD1 matches 7 bases. The CDR3 is 15 amino acids. The V and J ends lost 1 base and 2 bases, in that order; junction bases with no gene match: 2. Germline loops: CDR1 LGHNA, CDR2 YSLEER. The CDR3 region has the DNA TGCGCCAGCAGCCAAGCAACAGGGGCTGGAAACACCATATATTTT. Translating gives CASSQATGAGNTIYF.

The chain couples TRBV28 to TRBJ1-4, with 7 bases identical to TRBD1. V trimming: 10 bases; J trimming: 0 bases; junction bases outside the gene matches: 2. CDR1 and CDR2 from the germline V gene are MDHEN and SYDVKM. This CDR3 comprises 13 residues. CDR3 DNA: TGTGCCACCGGGACAGCAACTAATGAAAAACTGTTTTTT. This codes for CATGTATNEKLFF. Variable domain in full (rest from reference TRBV28 and TRBJ1-4): DVKVTQSSRYLVKRTGEKVFLECVQDMDHENMFWYRQDPGLGLRLIYFSYDVKMKEKGDIPEGYSVSREKKERFSLILESASTNQTSMYLCATGTATNEKLFFGSGTQLSVL.

V is TRBV19 and J is TRBJ1-5; D is undetermined. Germline CDR1 is LNHDA and CDR2 is SQIVND (reference sequence). With 5 bases removed from V and 3 bases from J, the gap between germline ends came to 17 bases. CDR3 length: 16 residues. The CDR3 bases are TGTGCCAGTAGTTATATAACAACCGGGGACAATCAGCCCCAGCATTTT. It translates to CASSYITTGDNQPQHF. Drawing the rest from reference TRBV19 and TRBJ1-5, the complete variable domain is DGGITQSPKYLFRKEGQNVTLSCEQNLNHDAMYWYRQDPGQGLRLIYYSQIVNDFQKGDIAEGYSVSREKKESFPLTVTSAQKNPTAFYLCASSYITTGDNQPQHFGDGTRLSIL.

This chain joins TRBV10-3 and TRBJ1-6; D not resolved. The CDR3 covers 17 residues. Germline CDR1 ENHRY, CDR2 SYGVKD. Deletions cut 0 bases from V and 0 bases from J, with 9 bases between. The CDR3 sequence: CAISESNLSSYNSPLHF. DNA of the CDR3: TGTGCCATCAGTGAGTCAAATCTCAGCTCCTATAATTCACCCCTCCACTTT.

V is TRBV19 and J is TRBJ1-3; no firm D call. Germline CDR1 and CDR2: LNHDA and SQIVND (reference sequence). CDR3 length: 13 residues. Deletions cut 4 bases from V and 0 bases from J, with 4 bases between. This chain's CDR3 is CASSTLSGNTIYF. The CDR3 bases are TGTGCCAGTAGTACCCTCTCTGGAAACACCATATATTTT.

The chain couples TRBV7-2 to TRBJ1-2, with a possible D match to TRBD1 (6 bases). This CDR3 spans 14 amino acids. The germline V gene encodes CDR1 SGHTA and CDR2 FQGNSA. Trimming took 6 bases from V and 8 from J, leaving 19 bases between them. Written as DNA, the CDR3 is TGTGCCAGCAGTCCAGAGCGGGGGCAATGGGGCTACACCTTC. Encoded protein: CASSPERGQWGYTF.

The chain combines TRBV4-3 with TRBJ1-1; D remains unclear. The V end lost 1 base, the J end lost 6 bases, and 9 bases lay between the germline ends. This CDR3 spans 13 amino acids. Germline lookup yields CDR1 LGHNA and CDR2 YSLEER. In DNA, the CDR3 is TGCGCCAGCAGCCAAGTAGGAGTAGCTGAAGCTTTCTTT. Its translation is CASSQVGVAEAFF.